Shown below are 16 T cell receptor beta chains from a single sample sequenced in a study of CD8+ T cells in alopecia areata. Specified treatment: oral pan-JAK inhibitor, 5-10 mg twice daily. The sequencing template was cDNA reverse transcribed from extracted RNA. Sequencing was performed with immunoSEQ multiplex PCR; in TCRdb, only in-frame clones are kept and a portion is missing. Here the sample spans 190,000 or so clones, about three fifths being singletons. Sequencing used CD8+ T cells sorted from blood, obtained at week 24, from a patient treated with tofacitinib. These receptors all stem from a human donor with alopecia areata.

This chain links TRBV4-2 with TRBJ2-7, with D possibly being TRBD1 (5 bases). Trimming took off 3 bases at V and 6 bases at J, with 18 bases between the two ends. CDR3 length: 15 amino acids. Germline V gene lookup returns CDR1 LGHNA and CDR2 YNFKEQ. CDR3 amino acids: CASSHGKGVAGEQYF. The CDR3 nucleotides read TGTGCCAGCAGCCATGGCAAAGGGGTTGCCGGCGAGCAGTACTTC.

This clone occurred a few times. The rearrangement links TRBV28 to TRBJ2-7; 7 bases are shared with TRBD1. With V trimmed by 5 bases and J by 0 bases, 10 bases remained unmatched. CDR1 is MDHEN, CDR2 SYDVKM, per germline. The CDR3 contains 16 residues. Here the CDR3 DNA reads TGTGCCAGCAGTGCTACGGGACAGCGTGACTCCTACGAGCAGTACTTC. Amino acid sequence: CASSATGQRDSYEQYF.

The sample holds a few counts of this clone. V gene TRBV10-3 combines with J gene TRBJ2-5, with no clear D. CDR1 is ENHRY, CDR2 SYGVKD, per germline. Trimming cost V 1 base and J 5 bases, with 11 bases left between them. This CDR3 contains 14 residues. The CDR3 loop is CAISEFWVGETQYF. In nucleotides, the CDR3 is TGTGCCATCAGTGAGTTTTGGGTCGGGGAGACCCAGTACTTC.

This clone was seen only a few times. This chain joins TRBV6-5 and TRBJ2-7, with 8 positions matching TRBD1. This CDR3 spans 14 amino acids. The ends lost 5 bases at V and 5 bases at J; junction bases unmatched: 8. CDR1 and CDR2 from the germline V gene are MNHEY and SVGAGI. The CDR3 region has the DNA TGTGCCAGCAGTCAACTGAACAGGGGGAACGAGCAGTACTTC. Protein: CASSQLNRGNEQYF.

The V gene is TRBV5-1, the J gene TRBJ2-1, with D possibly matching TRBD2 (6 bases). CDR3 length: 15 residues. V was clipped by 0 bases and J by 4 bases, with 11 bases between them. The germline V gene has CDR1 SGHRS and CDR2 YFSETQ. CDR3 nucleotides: TGCGCCAGCAGCTTGGACGGCCGGGGGTACAATGAGCAGTTCTTC. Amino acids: CASSLDGRGYNEQFF.

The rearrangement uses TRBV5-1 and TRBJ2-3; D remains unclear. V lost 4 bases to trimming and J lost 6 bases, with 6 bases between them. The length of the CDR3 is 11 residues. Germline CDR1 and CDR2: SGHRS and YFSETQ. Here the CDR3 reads CASSPGDTQYF. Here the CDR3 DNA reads TGCGCCAGCAGCCCCGGCGATACGCAGTATTTT.

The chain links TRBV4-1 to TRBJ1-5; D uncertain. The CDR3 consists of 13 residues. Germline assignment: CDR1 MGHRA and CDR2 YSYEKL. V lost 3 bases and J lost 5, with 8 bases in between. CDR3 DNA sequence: TGCGCCAGCAGCCAGGGCAGAGATCAGCCCCAGCATTTT. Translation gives CASSQGRDQPQHF.

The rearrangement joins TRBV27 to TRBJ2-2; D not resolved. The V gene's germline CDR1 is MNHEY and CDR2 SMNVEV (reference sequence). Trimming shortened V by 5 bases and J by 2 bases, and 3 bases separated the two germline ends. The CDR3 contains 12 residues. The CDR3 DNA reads TGTGCCAGCAGTACAAACACCGGGGAGCTGTTTTTT. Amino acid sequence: CASSTNTGELFF.

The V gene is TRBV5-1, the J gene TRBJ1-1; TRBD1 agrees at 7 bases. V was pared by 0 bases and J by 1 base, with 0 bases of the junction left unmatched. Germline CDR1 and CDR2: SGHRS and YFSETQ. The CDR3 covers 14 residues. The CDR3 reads CASSLGTGNTEAFF. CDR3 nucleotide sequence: TGCGCCAGCAGCTTGGGGACAGGGAACACTGAAGCTTTCTTT. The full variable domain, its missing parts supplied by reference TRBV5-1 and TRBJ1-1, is KAGVTQTPRYLIKTRGQQVTLSCSPISGHRSVSWYQQTPGQGLQFLFEYFSETQRNKGNFPGRFSGRQFSNSRSEMNVSTLELGDSALYLCASSLGTGNTEAFFGQGTRLTVV.

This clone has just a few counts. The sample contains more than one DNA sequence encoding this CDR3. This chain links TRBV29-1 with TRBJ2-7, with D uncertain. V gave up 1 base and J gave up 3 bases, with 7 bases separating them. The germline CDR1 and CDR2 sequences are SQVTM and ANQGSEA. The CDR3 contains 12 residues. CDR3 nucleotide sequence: TGCAGCGTTGAAGGGCGAAACTACGAGCAGTACTTC. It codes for CSVEGRNYEQYF.

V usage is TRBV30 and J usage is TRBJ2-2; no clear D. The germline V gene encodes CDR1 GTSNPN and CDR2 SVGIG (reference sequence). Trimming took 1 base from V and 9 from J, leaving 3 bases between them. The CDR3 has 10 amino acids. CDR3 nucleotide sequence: TGTGCCTGGAGTGGCAGGGAGCTGTTTTTT. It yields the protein CAWSGRELFF.

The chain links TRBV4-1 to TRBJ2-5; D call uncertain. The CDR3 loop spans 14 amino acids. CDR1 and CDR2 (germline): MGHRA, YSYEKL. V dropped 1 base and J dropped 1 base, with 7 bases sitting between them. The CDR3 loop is CASSQVTTQETQYF. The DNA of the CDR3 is TGCGCCAGCAGCCAAGTCACCACCCAAGAGACCCAGTACTTC.

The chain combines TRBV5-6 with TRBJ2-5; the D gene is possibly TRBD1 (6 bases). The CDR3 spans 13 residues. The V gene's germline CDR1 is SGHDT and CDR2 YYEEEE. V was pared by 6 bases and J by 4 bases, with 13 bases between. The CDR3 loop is CASNPGAGETQYF. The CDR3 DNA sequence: TGTGCCAGCAACCCAGGGGCGGGAGAGACCCAGTACTTC.

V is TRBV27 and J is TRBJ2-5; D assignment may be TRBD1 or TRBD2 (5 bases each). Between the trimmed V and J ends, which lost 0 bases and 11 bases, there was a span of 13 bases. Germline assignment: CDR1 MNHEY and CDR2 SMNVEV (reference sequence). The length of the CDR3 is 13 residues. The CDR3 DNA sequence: TGTGCCAGCAGTTTATCCGGGGTGGGGGAGCAGTACTTC. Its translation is CASSLSGVGEQYF.

CDR3 sequence reads: CASSAGGGQGTDTQYF. In nucleotides, the CDR3 is TGTGCCAGCAGCGCGGGAGGGGGACAGGGGACCGATACGCAGTATTTT. The chain recombines TRBV9 with TRBJ2-3, with TRBD1 matching over 10 bases. Germline CDR1 is SGDLS and CDR2 is YYNGEE. V lost 3 bases and J lost 6; bases outside the gene matches: 10. This CDR3 has 16 residues.

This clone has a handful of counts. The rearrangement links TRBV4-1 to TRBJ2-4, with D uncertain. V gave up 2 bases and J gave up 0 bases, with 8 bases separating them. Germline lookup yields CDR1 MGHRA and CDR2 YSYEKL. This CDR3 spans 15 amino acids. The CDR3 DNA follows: TGCGCCAGCAGCCAATTTACCCTAGCCAAAAACATTCAGTACTTC. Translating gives CASSQFTLAKNIQYF.